The T cell receptor beta chain under discussion was sequenced for a study of blood T cells in healthy people across ages. The study's findings and limits: Strong correlation was found linking TCR beta diversity to naive T cell percentage.

Regarding this clonotype: Its target is unknown.

Each sample gave at least 7 million isolated PBMCs. This CDR3 spans 15 amino acids. Per germline, CDR1 SGHRS and CDR2 YFSETQ. J lost 4 bases, V lost 4 bases, and 6 bases had no gene match. With a J-beta primer mix and a sample-barcoded 5' primer, a second PCR ran about 7 to 12 cycles. TCRdb called the 5' RACE reads again in MiXCR, with one record for every CDR3 protein. The data hold approximately 580,000 distinct CDR3 sequences, with less than 25% observed a single time. These data were also reused for a study on T cells of mothers and their children.

The sequencing sample was made of blood. This receptor was taken from a boy aged 5-17 years in good health. V usage is TRBV5-1 and J usage is TRBJ1-1; 11 nucleotides align to TRBD1. The CDR3 sequence is CASSPRTGGGTEAFF. The CDR3 region has the DNA TGCGCCAGCAGCCCGCGGACAGGGGGCGGCACTGAAGCTTTCTTT. Complete variable domain (other parts from reference TRBV5-1 and TRBJ1-1): KAGVTQTPRYLIKTRGQQVTLSCSPISGHRSVSWYQQTPGQGLQFLFEYFSETQRNKGNFPGRFSGRQFSNSRSEMNVSTLELGDSALYLCASSPRTGGGTEAFFGQGTRLTVV.